The clone carrying this T cell receptor beta chain appeared a single time. These data originate in a study of cytomegalovirus exposure and HLA in healthy donors. This CDR3 contains 15 residues. V lost 4 bases to trimming and J lost 4 bases; unmatched junction nucleotides: 8. Germline-derived CDR1 and CDR2 are MNHNS and SASEGT. The PCR used 60 Vbeta and 13 Jbeta primers. Profiled with immunoSEQ multiplex PCR; TCRdb holds only in-frame clones, not every one. The sample shows 110,000 to 150,000 clones, about four fifths of them seen only once. Sequencing was carried out using PBMCs. The source of this sequence is a woman aged 18 to 35 in good health and CMV-seropositive. The chain carries TRBV6-1 and TRBJ1-1, with 8 bases fitting TRBD1. The CDR3 is CASSADRARSTEAFF. CDR3 sequence (DNA): TGTGCCAGCAGTGCGGACAGGGCCCGGAGCACTGAAGCTTTCTTT.